This section outlines one T cell receptor beta chain sequence together with its context. 60 Vbeta and 13 Jbeta primers were used in PCR. The method was immunoSEQ multiplex PCR; TCRdb's version includes in-frame clones alone and lacks a portion of them. The sample includes more than 120,000 clones, roughly 80% seen only once; the top ten take 2.9%. The sample belongs to a study of cytomegalovirus exposure and HLA in healthy donors. The CDR3 spans 15 residues. The germline V gene encodes CDR1 SGHNT and CDR2 YYREEE (reference sequence). Trimming removed 4 bases from V and 0 bases from J; junction bases left unmatched: 3.

Sequenced material: PBMCs. The origin of this receptor is a young woman in good health and CMV-seronegative. The rearrangement links TRBV5-4 to TRBJ2-1; 8 bases line up with TRBD2. Here the CDR3 reads CASSPGLGSYNEQFF. CDR3 DNA: TGTGCCAGCAGCCCGGGACTAGGCTCCTACAATGAGCAGTTCTTC. The full variable domain, in which reference TRBV5-4 and TRBJ2-1 provide the parts outside the CDR3, is ETGVTQSPTHLIKTRGQQVTLRCSSQSGHNTVSWYQQALGQGPQFIFQYYREEENGRGNFPPRFSGLQFPNYSSELNVNALELDDSALYLCASSPGLGSYNEQFFGPGTRLTVL.